The rows below give T cell receptor beta chains drawn from one sample of a study of blood T cell repertoires in COVID-19. TCRdb keeps only in-frame clones here, not all; method: immunoSEQ multiplex PCR. The sample lists 200,000 to 300,000 clones, nearly 85% occurring once. The specimen was peripheral blood. All receptors come from a human donor in a cohort sampled during active COVID-19. Both conserved end residues are part of each CDR3. Each record gives: clone size, D gene, J gene, V gene, CDR3 DNA, CDR3 protein. A D gene is named only where the DNA matches it firmly. Where a row states a size, it is once, few, many or the class of an expanded clone; other rows omit it.

few TRBD1 TRBJ1-2 TRBV4-1 TGCGCCAGCAGCCATTGGGGACAGGGTCATGGCTACACCTTC CASSHWGQGHGYTF
. TRBD2 TRBJ2-7 TRBV18 TGTGCCAGCTCACCGGGACTAGCGGGAGGGCCGTCCGAGCAGTACTTC CASSPGLAGGPSEQYF
. . TRBJ2-3 TRBV11-3 TGTGCCAGCAGCTTAGGTCAGGGGAGCACAGATACGCAGTATTTT CASSLGQGSTDTQYF
. TRBD2 TRBJ2-7 TRBV11-2 TGTGCCAGCAGCTTAGGCCCGGGGGGGCACTACGAGCAGTACTTC CASSLGPGGHYEQYF
. TRBD2 TRBJ2-7 TRBV2 TGTGCCAGCAGTGACGGGACTAGCGGGTACGAGCAGTACTTC CASSDGTSGYEQYF
once TRBD2 TRBJ2-3 TRBV6-5 TGTGCCAGCAGCCTAGCGGGGGGAGCAGATACGCAGTATTTT CASSLAGGADTQYF
. TRBD1 TRBJ1-6 TRBV6-5 TGTGCCAGCAGGACAGGGGATAATTCACCCCTCCACTTT CASRTGDNSPLHF
once . TRBJ2-5 TRBV10-2 TGCGCCAGCAATCCAGCGGGAGAGACCCAGTACTTC CASNPAGETQYF
. . TRBJ2-1 TRBV9 TGTGCCAGCAGCCTTACAGGGGGAGGGTACAATGAGCAGTTCTTC CASSLTGGGYNEQFF
once TRBD1 TRBJ1-4 TRBV19 TGTGCCAGCGGAGGGACAGGGGGGGAAAAACTGTTTTTT CASGGTGGEKLFF
. TRBD1 TRBJ2-5 TRBV7-9 TGTGCCAGCAGCTTCGACAGGGTTGAGACCCAGTACTTC CASSFDRVETQYF
. . TRBJ1-4 TRBV6-5 TGTGCCAGCAGTTACTCCGGTAATGAAAAACTGTTTTTT CASSYSGNEKLFF
few TRBD1 TRBJ1-4 TRBV3-1/TRBV3-2 TGTGCCAGCAGACAGGGGGGTGATGAAAAACTGTTTTTT CASRQGGDEKLFF
. TRBD1 TRBJ1-3 TRBV2 TGTGCCAGCAGTATAGACAGGGGCGCGAGCAACACCATATATTTT CASSIDRGASNTIYF
. TRBD2 TRBJ2-1 TRBV7-9 TGTGCCAGCAGCTTAGGGACTAGCGGGACCTACAATGAGCAGTTCTTC CASSLGTSGTYNEQFF
. TRBD2 TRBJ2-1 TRBV7-6 TGTGCCAGCAGCTCAAGGACTAGCGGGGGGCCTTACAATGAGCAGTTCTTC CASSSRTSGGPYNEQFF
. TRBD1 TRBJ2-7 TRBV5-6 TGTGCCAGCAGCGTGCCGGGACAGGGGTCCTACGAGCAGTACTTC CASSVPGQGSYEQYF
. . TRBJ2-7 TRBV5-6 TGTGCCAGCAGCTTGGGGGGAAGAGGGTCCTACGAGCAGTACTTC CASSLGGRGSYEQYF